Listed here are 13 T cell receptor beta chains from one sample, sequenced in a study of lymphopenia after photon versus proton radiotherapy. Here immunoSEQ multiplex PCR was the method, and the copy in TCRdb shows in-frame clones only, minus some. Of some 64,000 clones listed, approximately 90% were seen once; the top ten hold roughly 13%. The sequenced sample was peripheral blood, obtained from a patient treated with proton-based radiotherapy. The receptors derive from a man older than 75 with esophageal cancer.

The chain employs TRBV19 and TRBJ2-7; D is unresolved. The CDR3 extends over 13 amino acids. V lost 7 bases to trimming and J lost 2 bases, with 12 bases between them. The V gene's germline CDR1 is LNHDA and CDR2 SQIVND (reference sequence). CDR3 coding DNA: TGTGCCAGTAAGAACGGGTCGACCTACGAGCAGTACTTC. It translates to CASKNGSTYEQYF.

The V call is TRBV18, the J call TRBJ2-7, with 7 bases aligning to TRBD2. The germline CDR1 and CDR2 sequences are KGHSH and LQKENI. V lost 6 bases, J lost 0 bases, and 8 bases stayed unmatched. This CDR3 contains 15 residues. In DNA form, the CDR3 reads TGTGCCAGCTCGGCGTGGGGGACTACCTCCTACGAGCAGTACTTC. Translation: CASSAWGTTSYEQYF.

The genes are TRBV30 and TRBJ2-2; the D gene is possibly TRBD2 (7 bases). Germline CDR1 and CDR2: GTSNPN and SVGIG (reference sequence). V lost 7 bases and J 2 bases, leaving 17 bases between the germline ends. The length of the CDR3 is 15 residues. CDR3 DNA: TGTGCCTACACCCGGGGGGCAGCAAACACCGGGGAGCTGTTTTTT. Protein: CAYTRGAANTGELFF.

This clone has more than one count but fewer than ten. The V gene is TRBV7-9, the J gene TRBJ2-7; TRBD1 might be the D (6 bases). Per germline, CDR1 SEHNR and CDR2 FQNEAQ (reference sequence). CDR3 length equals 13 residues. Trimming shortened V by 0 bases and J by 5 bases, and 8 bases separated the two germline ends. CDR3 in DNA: TGTGCCAGCAGCTTAGCTAACAGGGACGAGCAGTACTTC. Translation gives CASSLANRDEQYF.

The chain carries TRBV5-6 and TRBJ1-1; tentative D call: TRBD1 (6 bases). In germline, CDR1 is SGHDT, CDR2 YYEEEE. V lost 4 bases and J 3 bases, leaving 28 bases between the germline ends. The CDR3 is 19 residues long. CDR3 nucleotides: TGTGCCAGCAGCCTGCTCTTGGGGACAAGGGGCGCGTGGTACACTGAAGCTTTCTTT. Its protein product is CASSLLLGTRGAWYTEAFF.

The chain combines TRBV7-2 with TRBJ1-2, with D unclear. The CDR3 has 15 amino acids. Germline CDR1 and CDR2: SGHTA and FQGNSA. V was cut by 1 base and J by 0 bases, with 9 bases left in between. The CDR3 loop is CASSLGHLANYGYTF. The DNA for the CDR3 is TGTGCCAGCAGCTTAGGGCACTTAGCTAACTATGGCTACACCTTC.

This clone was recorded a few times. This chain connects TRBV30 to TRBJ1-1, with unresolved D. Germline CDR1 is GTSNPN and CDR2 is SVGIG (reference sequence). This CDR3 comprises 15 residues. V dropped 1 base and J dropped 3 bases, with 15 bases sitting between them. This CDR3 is CAWSGLMLSYTEAFF. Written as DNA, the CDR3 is TGTGCCTGGAGTGGATTGATGCTATCTTACACTGAAGCTTTCTTT.

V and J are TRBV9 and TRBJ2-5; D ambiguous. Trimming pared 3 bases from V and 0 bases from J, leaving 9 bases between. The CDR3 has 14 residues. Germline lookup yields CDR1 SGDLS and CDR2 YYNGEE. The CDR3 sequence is CASSGYDNQETQYF. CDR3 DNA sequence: TGTGCCAGCAGCGGATACGACAACCAAGAGACCCAGTACTTC.

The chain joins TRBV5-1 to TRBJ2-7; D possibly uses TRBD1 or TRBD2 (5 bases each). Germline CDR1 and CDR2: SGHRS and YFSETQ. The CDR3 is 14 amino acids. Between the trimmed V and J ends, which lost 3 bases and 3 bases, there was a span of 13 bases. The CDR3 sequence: CASSSGTALYEQYF. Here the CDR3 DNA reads TGCGCCAGCAGCTCCGGGACGGCTCTCTACGAGCAGTACTTC. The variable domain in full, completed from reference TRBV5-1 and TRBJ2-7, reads KAGVTQTPRYLIKTRGQQVTLSCSPISGHRSVSWYQQTPGQGLQFLFEYFSETQRNKGNFPGRFSGRQFSNSRSEMNVSTLELGDSALYLCASSSGTALYEQYFGPGTRLTVT.

DNA of the CDR3: TGTGCCAGCAGCCTTCACCCTAGCGGGGTGTACGAGCAGTACTTC. Its translation is CASSLHPSGVYEQYF. This chain joins TRBV7-2 and TRBJ2-7; the match to TRBD2 covers 9 bases. V was clipped by 5 bases and J by 4 bases; unmatched bases: 9. CDR1 SGHTA and CDR2 FQGNSA come from the germline V gene. The CDR3 loop spans 15 amino acids.

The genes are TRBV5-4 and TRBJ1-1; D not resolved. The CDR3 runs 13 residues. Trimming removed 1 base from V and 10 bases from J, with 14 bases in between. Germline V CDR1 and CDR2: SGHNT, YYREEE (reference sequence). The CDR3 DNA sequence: TGTGCCAGCAGCTTGTCCGGCCCCGAAGTAGCTTTCTTT. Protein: CASSLSGPEVAFF.

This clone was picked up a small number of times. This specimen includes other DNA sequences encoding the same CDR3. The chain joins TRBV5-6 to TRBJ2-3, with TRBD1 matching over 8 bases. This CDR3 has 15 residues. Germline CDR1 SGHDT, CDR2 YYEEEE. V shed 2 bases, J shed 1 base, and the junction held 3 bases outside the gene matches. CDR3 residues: CASSLPGQGTDTQYF. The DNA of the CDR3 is TGTGCCAGCAGCTTACCGGGACAGGGCACAGATACGCAGTATTTT. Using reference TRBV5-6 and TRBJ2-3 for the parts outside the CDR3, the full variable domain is DAGVTQSPTHLIKTRGQQVTLRCSPKSGHDTVSWYQQALGQGPQFIFQYYEEEERQRGNFPDRFSGHQFPNYSSELNVNALLLGDSALYLCASSLPGQGTDTQYFGPGTRLTVL.

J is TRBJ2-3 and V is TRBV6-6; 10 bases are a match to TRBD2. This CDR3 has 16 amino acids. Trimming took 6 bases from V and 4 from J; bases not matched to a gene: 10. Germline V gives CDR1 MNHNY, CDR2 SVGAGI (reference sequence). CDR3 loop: CASRSLAGAEPDTQYF. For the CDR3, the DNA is TGTGCCAGCAGATCCCTAGCGGGGGCAGAACCAGATACGCAGTATTTT.